These 26 T cell receptor beta chains were sequenced from one sample in a study of blood T cell repertoires in COVID-19. The method was immunoSEQ multiplex PCR; TCRdb's version includes in-frame clones alone and lacks a portion of them. The data contain about 82,000 clones, 65% to 85% of them singletons. Sequencing used peripheral blood. The receptors were gathered from a woman aged 55 to 70 with acute or convalescent COVID-19.

The rearrangement links TRBV7-2 to TRBJ1-5; maybe TRBD1 (5 bases). The CDR3 length is 15 residues. The V and J ends lost 6 bases and 5 bases respectively, with 17 bases between them. Germline V gene sequence: CDR1 SGHTA, CDR2 FQGNSA. The CDR3 region is CASSYRSGDDQPQHF. The CDR3 DNA sequence: TGTGCCAGCAGTTATCGATCGGGGGACGATCAGCCCCAGCATTTT.

V usage is TRBV5-4 and J usage is TRBJ1-4; no firm D call. The V and J ends lost 3 bases and 2 bases respectively, with 8 bases between them. Per germline, CDR1 SGHNT and CDR2 YYREEE (reference sequence). The CDR3 loop spans 14 amino acids. CDR3 sequence reads: CASSYRDTNEKLFF. CDR3 nucleotide sequence: TGTGCCAGCAGCTACCGAGATACTAATGAAAAACTGTTTTTT.

The CDR3 DNA reads TGTGCCAGCAGTTCAGACACAGGGGGAGGGGATGGCGTTCAGTACTTC. Its protein is CASSSDTGGGDGVQYF. The V call is TRBV5-5, the J call TRBJ2-4, with D possibly matching TRBD1 (8 bases). The CDR3 is 16 residues long. The V end was cut by 5 bases, the J end by 11 bases, with 26 bases between. Germline V gene sequence: CDR1 SGHKS, CDR2 YYEKEE (reference sequence).

The chain links TRBV11-2 to TRBJ2-2; possibly TRBD2 for D (5 bases). The CDR3 extends over 17 amino acids. Trimming stripped 5 bases from V and 2 bases from J, with 18 bases between. The germline V gene has CDR1 SGHAT and CDR2 FQNNGV. CDR3 sequence: CASSPRSWEPNTGELFF. CDR3 DNA sequence: TGTGCCAGCAGCCCCCGCTCATGGGAGCCAAACACCGGGGAGCTGTTTTTT.

This chain uses TRBV7-2 with TRBJ2-5; 7 bases map to TRBD2. Germline V gene data show CDR1 as SGHTA and CDR2 as FQGNSA. CDR3 size: 15 residues. With 7 bases clipped from V and 4 bases from J, the junction kept 12 bases outside the gene matches. CDR3: CASTPAGVNLETQYF. Here the CDR3 DNA reads TGTGCCAGCACCCCCGCGGGGGTGAACCTAGAGACCCAGTACTTC.

V gene TRBV12-3 or TRBV12-4 combines with J gene TRBJ1-1, with D possibly TRBD1 on 5 matching bases. The ends were cut back, 6 bases at V and 1 base at J, with 6 bases in the middle. CDR3 length equals 12 residues. CDR3 nucleotide sequence: TGTGCCAGCAGCGGGGGGAACACTGAAGCTTTCTTT. Translating gives CASSGGNTEAFF.

The V call is TRBV5-1, the J call TRBJ1-1; TRBD1 might be the D (5 bases). Trimming removed 7 bases at V and 0 bases at J, with 16 bases between. This CDR3 spans 15 amino acids. Germline V gene sequence: CDR1 SGHRS, CDR2 YFSETQ. CDR3 DNA sequence: TGCGCCAGCTCCCTAGTGAGACAGCTGAACACTGAAGCTTTCTTT. Protein product: CASSLVRQLNTEAFF.

The V and J genes are TRBV7-8 and TRBJ1-1, with D possibly being TRBD1 (6 bases). In germline, CDR1 is SGHVS, CDR2 FQNEAQ. The germline V and J ends were trimmed by 8 bases and 3 bases, with 13 bases remaining between them. The CDR3 consists of 13 residues. The CDR3, as DNA: TGTGCCAGCCTTGGGGGCAGGGACACTGAAGCTTTCTTT. Amino acids: CASLGGRDTEAFF.

In DNA form, the CDR3 reads TGCGCCAGCAGCCAACAGGGGCGCTATGGCTACACCTTC. It is translated as CASSQQGRYGYTF. This chain uses TRBV4-1 with TRBJ1-2; tentative D call: TRBD1 (6 bases). The germline V gene has CDR1 MGHRA and CDR2 YSYEKL. The CDR3 contains 13 residues. V lost 2 bases and J 4 bases, leaving 8 bases between the germline ends.

The count of this clone is one. CDR3 bases: TGTGCCTCATCAGGCTATTCCACAGATACGCAGTATTTT. Protein product: CASSGYSTDTQYF. The chain joins TRBV30 to TRBJ2-3; D uncertain. The CDR3 runs 13 residues. V lost 7 bases to trimming and J lost 2 bases, with 13 bases between them. Germline loops: CDR1 GTSNPN, CDR2 SVGIG (reference sequence).

V usage is TRBV7-2 and J usage is TRBJ1-4; possibly TRBD1 for D (6 bases). The length of the CDR3 is 14 residues. Germline-derived CDR1 and CDR2 are SGHTA and FQGNSA. Trimming left V 1 base short and J 10 bases short, with 13 bases between. CDR3 sequence reads: CASSLVWTEGKLFF. In DNA, the CDR3 is TGTGCCAGCAGCTTAGTGTGGACAGAGGGAAAACTGTTTTTT.

The rearrangement joins TRBV29-1 to TRBJ2-3; D remains ambiguous. V shed 5 bases and J shed 3 bases, with 6 bases lying between them. CDR1 is SQVTM and CDR2 is ANQGSEA in the germline V gene. The CDR3 is 11 residues long. The CDR3 DNA is TGCAGCGTTCCAATTACAGATACGCAGTATTTT. Protein: CSVPITDTQYF.

V is TRBV3-1 (or the pseudogene TRBV3-2) and J is TRBJ2-3; TRBD2 aligns across 8 bases. The CDR3 contains 18 residues. Per germline, CDR1 LGHDT and CDR2 YNNKEL (reference sequence). V dropped 4 bases and J dropped 1; count of bases not matched to a gene: 13. CDR3 sequence: CASSPPRLGGAGTDTQYF. For the CDR3, the DNA is TGTGCCAGCAGCCCTCCTCGACTCGGGGGGGCTGGCACAGATACGCAGTATTTT.

A word on this clone: A junction boundary mismatches the germline segment, possibly from a read error. V is TRBV7-7 and J is TRBJ2-5, with 8 nucleotides matching TRBD2. Germline V gene data show CDR1 as SSHAT and CDR2 as FNYEAQ (reference sequence). The CDR3 has 15 residues. CDR3 residues: CASSGGLGGRETQYF. CDR3 bases: TGTGCTAGCAGCGGGGGACTAGGGGGGAGGGAGACCCAGTACTTC.

This sequence joins TRBV20-1 and TRBJ1-1, with D uncertain. CDR3 size: 11 residues. Per the germline V gene, CDR1 is DFQATT and CDR2 is SNEGSKA (reference sequence). CDR3 sequence (DNA): TGCAGCGCCCCCCCGGGCACTGAAGCTTTCTTT. Amino acids: CSAPPGTEAFF.

A single count supports this clone. The chain combines TRBV6-2 or TRBV6-3 with TRBJ1-2, with a weak D call TRBD1 (6 bases). Germline CDR1 and CDR2: MNHEY and SVGEGT. This CDR3 comprises 12 residues. The V end was cut by 2 bases, the J end by 5 bases, with 6 bases between. The CDR3 nucleotides read TGTGCCAGCAGTTACCAGGGGTATGGCTACACCTTC. As protein: CASSYQGYGYTF.

This rearrangement joins TRBV27 to TRBJ2-7; TRBD1 aligns across 8 bases. The V gene end was trimmed by 5 bases and the J gene end by 0 bases; junction bases not matched to a gene: 12. Germline assignment: CDR1 MNHEY and CDR2 SMNVEV (reference sequence). The CDR3 length is 17 residues. The CDR3, as DNA: TGTGCCAGCAGTCCAAGAGGGGACAGGTTTAGCTCCTACGAGCAGTACTTC. It translates to CASSPRGDRFSSYEQYF.

A remark on this clone: The junction departs from the called germline gene at one end, perhaps through a read error. J is TRBJ1-1 and V is TRBV11-3; D not resolved. The CDR3 runs to 14 residues. CDR1 is SGHNT and CDR2 is YENEEA in the germline V gene. The CDR3 DNA follows: TGTGCCAGCAGCATAGATGGAGCGGACACTGAAGCTTTCTTT. Translated: CASSIDGADTEAFF.

The V and J genes are TRBV4-2 and TRBJ1-6, with D possibly being TRBD1 (6 bases). The V and J ends lost 0 bases and 6 bases respectively, with 12 bases between them. This CDR3 spans 16 amino acids. Looked up from germline, CDR1 is LGHNA and CDR2 is YNFKEQ. The CDR3, as DNA: TGTGCCAGCAGCCAAGATCTCAGGGGACGTAATTCACCCCTCCACTTT. Protein product: CASSQDLRGRNSPLHF.

This clone was recorded once. The genes are TRBV28 and TRBJ2-2; 8 positions match TRBD2. The germline CDR1 and CDR2 sequences are MDHEN and SYDVKM. With V trimmed by 3 bases and J by 6 bases, 6 bases remained unmatched. CDR3 size: 15 residues. The CDR3 DNA is TGTGCCAGCAGTTTTTACGGGGGGGCCTCCGGGGAGCTGTTTTTT. Amino acid sequence: CASSFYGGASGELFF.

The chain is built from TRBV3-1 (or the pseudogene TRBV3-2) and TRBJ1-2; 8 bases map to TRBD1. CDR3 length equals 14 residues. With V trimmed by 3 bases and J by 4 bases, 4 bases remained unmatched. CDR1 LGHDT and CDR2 YNNKEL come from the germline V gene (reference sequence). The DNA for the CDR3 is TGTGCCAGCAGCCACGGACAGGGCGCCTATGGCTACACCTTC. This gives the protein CASSHGQGAYGYTF.

Remarks on this clone: A read error may account for a junction end that differs from germline. The chain joins TRBV4-2 to TRBJ2-1; 7 bases fit TRBD1. Germline V gene sequence: CDR1 LGHNA, CDR2 YNFKEQ. CDR3 size: 15 residues. CDR3: CVSSLRDRNDQEQFF. In nucleotides, the CDR3 is TGTGTCAGCAGCCTCCGGGACAGAAATGATCAAGAGCAGTTCTTC.

A single count supports this clone. The chain is built from TRBV21-1 and TRBJ2-1; TRBD2 is the table's D call, not checked against the DNA. TRBV21-1 is deemed a pseudogene. This CDR3 has 15 amino acids. This CDR3 reads CASSNSEGPGGEQFF. The DNA for the CDR3 is TGTGCCAGCAGCAATTCGGAGGGACCCGGAGGTGAGCAGTTCTTC.

There are a few counts of this clone. The chain recombines TRBV19 with TRBJ1-5; tentative D call: TRBD1 (5 bases). Germline V gene sequence: CDR1 LNHDA, CDR2 SQIVND (reference sequence). V gave up 10 bases and J gave up 2 bases, with 15 bases separating them. The CDR3 is 14 amino acids. CDR3 nucleotide sequence: TGTGCCACCCAGGGCAGGGTGGGCAATCAGCCCCAGCATTTT. It encodes CATQGRVGNQPQHF.

J is TRBJ2-1 and V is TRBV11-2; a possible D gene is TRBD1 (6 bases). Per the germline V gene, CDR1 is SGHAT and CDR2 is FQNNGV. V lost 6 bases, J lost 10 bases, and 16 bases lay in between. This CDR3 comprises 13 residues. The CDR3 nucleotides are TGTGCCAGCAGAACACAGGGCTATCCCGAGCAGTTCTTC. It yields the protein CASRTQGYPEQFF.

The chain is built from TRBV19 and TRBJ1-2; 7 bases line up with TRBD1. The CDR3 contains 15 residues. Germline CDR1 reads LNHDA; CDR2 reads SQIVND (reference sequence). V trimming: 4 bases; J trimming: 4 bases; junction bases outside the gene matches: 9. For the CDR3, the DNA is TGTGCCAGTAGTACCGGACAGGTCGTTTCCTATGGCTACACCTTC. This gives the protein CASSTGQVVSYGYTF.